This entry features one T cell receptor (beta chain) sequence. Looked up from germline, CDR1 is SGHVS and CDR2 is FQNEAQ. Trimming shortened V by 5 bases and J by 3 bases, and 14 bases separated the two germline ends. This CDR3 contains 15 residues. This entry is derived from a study of cytotoxic CD8 clonotypes in ibrutinib-treated CLL. Sequenced by immunoSEQ multiplex PCR; TCRdb stores in-frame clones only, minus some. The table records about 150,000 clones, approximately 80% of them present only once. The chain is built from TRBV7-8 and TRBJ2-1; TRBD2 is a possible D gene (6 bases). This receptor was obtained from a human donor with chronic lymphocytic leukemia. Sequencing used PBMCs, obtained after 12 months of ibrutinib treatment. CDR3 nucleotides: TGTGCCAGCAGCCCAACGGGACTCAGCTACAATGAGCAGTTCTTC. It is translated as CASSPTGLSYNEQFF. The whole variable domain, filled in from reference TRBV7-8 and TRBJ2-1, reads GAGVSQSPRYKVAKRGQDVALRCDPISGHVSLFWYQQALGQGPEFLTYFQNEAQLDKSGLPSDRFFAERPEGSVSTLKIQRTQQEDSAVYLCASSPTGLSYNEQFFGPGTRLTVL.